This is a list of T cell receptor beta chains from one sample in a study of shared clonotypes between healthy human individuals. The method was immunoSEQ multiplex PCR; TCRdb's version includes in-frame clones alone and lacks a portion of them. The sample holds about 2.4 million clones, roughly nine tenths seen once. The sequencing input was naive CD4+ T cells sorted from blood. The receptor source for this set is a young man in good health. CDR3s include the opening cysteine and the closing phenylalanine or tryptophan. D genes are given only for firm matches.

TRBJ2-5	TRBV5-1	TRBD1	CASSFQGEETQYF
TRBJ1-5	TRBV5-1	NA	CASSPTGAQGQPQHF
TRBJ1-5	TRBV2	NA	CASSTPGPNQPQHF
TRBJ1-5	TRBV28	NA	CASSLGKQPQHF
TRBJ1-6	TRBV6-1	TRBD1	CASSEQGAGNSPLHF
TRBJ1-4	TRBV6-4	NA	CASSVDSSATNEKLFF
TRBJ2-1	TRBV5-1	NA	CASSPSGQVNEQFF
TRBJ2-3	TRBV11-2	NA	CASSLVGRSTDTQYF
TRBJ2-2	TRBV12-1	NA	CASSSIRDRHTGELFF
TRBJ1-2	TRBV19	TRBD1	CASSTTGQPNYGYTF
TRBJ1-2	TRBV15	NA	CATSRADRGGGYGYTF
TRBJ2-5	TRBV20-1	NA	CTPTQETQYF
TRBJ2-6	TRBV6-6	NA	CASYQFRDSGANVLTF
TRBJ2-7	TRBV6-6	TRBD2	CASTPGLAGNYEQYF
TRBJ2-1	TRBV19	TRBD2	CASSIGLAGGNNEQFF
TRBJ1-2	TRBV6-6	NA	CASSYSELLDYGYTF
TRBJ2-1	TRBV28	NA	CASSPGSSAYNEQFF
TRBJ1-2	TRBV6-5	NA	CASWMGAGGYTF
TRBJ1-2	TRBV6-5	NA	CASANSVDGYTF
TRBJ1-5	TRBV2	NA	CASSGYGGEGQPQHF
TRBJ1-4	TRBV11-2	NA	CASSLGGTTNEKLFF
TRBJ1-2	TRBV7-4	NA	CASSLGGIGYGYTF
TRBJ1-6	TRBV5-1	NA	CASSLARGSSYNSPLHF
TRBJ1-2	TRBV11-2	NA	CASSLLRGGGYGYTF
TRBJ1-2	TRBV7-9	TRBD1	CASSLAGQSYGYTF
TRBJ1-2	TRBV5-6	NA	CASSLSGDNYGYTF
TRBJ2-1	TRBV12-1	NA	CASSFAYFGGPPYNEQFF
TRBJ1-3	TRBV10-3	NA	CAILRQGNTIYF
TRBJ1-1	TRBV29-1	NA	CSTRDMRQAFF
TRBJ2-3	TRBV7-2	TRBD2	CASSLPRTSGKYITQYF
TRBJ2-2	TRBV7-2	NA	CASRGQNTGELFF
TRBJ2-7	TRBV7-2	TRBD1	CASSLVGGQTYEQYF
TRBJ2-1	TRBV12-5	NA	CASGWDLEGHEQFF
TRBJ1-2	TRBV5-4	TRBD1	CASSSQGADGYTF
TRBJ1-2	TRBV7-2	NA	CASSSRTEANYGYTF
TRBJ2-2	TRBV5-8	TRBD2	CASSPGGTNTGELFF
TRBJ2-2	TRBV5-1	NA	CASSLAGRGTGELFF
TRBJ2-7	TRBV2	NA	CASRNIQGYEQYF